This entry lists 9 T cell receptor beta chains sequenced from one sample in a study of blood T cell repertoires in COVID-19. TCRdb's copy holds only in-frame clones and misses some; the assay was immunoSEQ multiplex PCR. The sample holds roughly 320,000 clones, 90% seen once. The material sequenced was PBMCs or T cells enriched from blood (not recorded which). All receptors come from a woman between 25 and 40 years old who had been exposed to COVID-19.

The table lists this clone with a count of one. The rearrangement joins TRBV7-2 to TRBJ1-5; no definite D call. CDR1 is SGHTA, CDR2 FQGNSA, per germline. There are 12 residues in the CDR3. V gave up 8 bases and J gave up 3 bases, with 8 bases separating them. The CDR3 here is CASGQFNQPQHF. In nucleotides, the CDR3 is TGTGCCAGCGGGCAGTTCAATCAGCCCCAGCATTTT.

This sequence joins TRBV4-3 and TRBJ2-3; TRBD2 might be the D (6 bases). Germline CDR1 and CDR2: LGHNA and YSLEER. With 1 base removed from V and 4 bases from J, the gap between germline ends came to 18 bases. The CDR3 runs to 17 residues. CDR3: CASSQVSPGGESDTQYF. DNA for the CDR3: TGCGCCAGCAGCCAAGTTAGTCCCGGAGGGGAGTCAGATACGCAGTATTTT.

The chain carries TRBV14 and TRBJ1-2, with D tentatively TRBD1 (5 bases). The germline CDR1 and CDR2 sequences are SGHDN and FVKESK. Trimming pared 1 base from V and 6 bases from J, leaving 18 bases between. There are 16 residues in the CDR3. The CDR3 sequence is CASSQVGTSVGNGYTF. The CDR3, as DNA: TGTGCCAGCAGCCAAGTGGGGACTTCAGTTGGTAATGGCTACACCTTC.

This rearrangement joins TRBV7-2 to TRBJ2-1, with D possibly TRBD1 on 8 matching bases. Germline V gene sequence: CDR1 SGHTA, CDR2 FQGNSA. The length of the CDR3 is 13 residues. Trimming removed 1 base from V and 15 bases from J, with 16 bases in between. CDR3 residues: CASSLGGGQALFF. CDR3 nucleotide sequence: TGTGCCAGCAGCTTAGGGGGGGGACAGGCGTTGTTCTTC.

CDR3 sequence: CAWSVVVNYGYTF. For the CDR3, the DNA is TGTGCCTGGAGTGTTGTCGTGAACTATGGCTACACCTTC. The chain is built from TRBV30 and TRBJ1-2; D remains ambiguous. This CDR3 region has 13 residues. Germline assignment: CDR1 GTSNPN and CDR2 SVGIG (reference sequence). V was pared by 0 bases and J by 2 bases, with 7 bases between. The variable domain in full, completed from reference TRBV30 and TRBJ1-2, reads SQTIHQWPATLVQPVGSPLSLECTVEGTSNPNLYWYRQAAGRGLQLLFYSVGIGQISSEVPQNLSASRPQDRQFILSSKKLLLSDSGFYLCAWSVVVNYGYTFGSGTRLTVV.

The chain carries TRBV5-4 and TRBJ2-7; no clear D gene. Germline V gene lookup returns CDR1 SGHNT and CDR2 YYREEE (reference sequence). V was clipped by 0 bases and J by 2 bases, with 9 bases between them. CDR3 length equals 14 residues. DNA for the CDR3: TGTGCCAGCAGCTTGGTGGGCAGTCCCTACGAGCAGTACTTC. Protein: CASSLVGSPYEQYF.

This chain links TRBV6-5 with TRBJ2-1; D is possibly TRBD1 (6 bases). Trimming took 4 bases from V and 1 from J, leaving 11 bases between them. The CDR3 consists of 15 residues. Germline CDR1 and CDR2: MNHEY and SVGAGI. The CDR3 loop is CASSFLTGSYNEQFF. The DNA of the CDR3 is TGTGCCAGCAGTTTCTTGACAGGATCCTACAATGAGCAGTTCTTC.

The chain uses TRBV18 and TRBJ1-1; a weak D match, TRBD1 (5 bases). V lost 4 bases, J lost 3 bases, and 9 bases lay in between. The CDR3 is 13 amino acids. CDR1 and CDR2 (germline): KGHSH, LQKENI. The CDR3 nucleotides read TGTGCCAGCTCACAAGGGGCAGACACTGAAGCTTTCTTT. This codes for CASSQGADTEAFF.

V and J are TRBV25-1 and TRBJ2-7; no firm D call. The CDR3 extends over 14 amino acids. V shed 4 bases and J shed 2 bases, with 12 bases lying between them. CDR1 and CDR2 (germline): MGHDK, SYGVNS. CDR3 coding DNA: TGTGCCAGCAGTGTAAATCTACCCCCCTACGAGCAGTACTTC. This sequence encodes CASSVNLPPYEQYF.